This T cell receptor (beta chain) emerged from a study of blood T cell repertoires in COVID-19. Per the germline V gene, CDR1 is SGDLS and CDR2 is YYNGEE. The CDR3 contains 15 residues. V dropped 3 bases and J dropped 3 bases, with 12 bases sitting between them. This table comes from immunoSEQ multiplex PCR, and its TCRdb copy is limited to in-frame clones, with some not included. The sample has about 230,000 clones, 88% seen once. This receptor was obtained from a woman aged 55 to 70 with acute or convalescent COVID-19. The V gene is TRBV9, the J gene TRBJ1-4; TRBD1 is a possible D gene (5 bases). Sample: peripheral blood. The CDR3 sequence is CASSASRDPNEKLFF. The CDR3 region has the DNA TGTGCCAGCAGCGCCAGCAGGGATCCTAATGAAAAACTGTTTTTT.